This entry concerns a single T cell receptor (beta chain). Its specificity is unknown. The CDR3 totals 17 residues. Trimming cost V 7 bases and J 0 bases, with 19 bases left between them. The V gene's germline CDR1 is LNHDA and CDR2 SQIVND (reference sequence). The record originates from a study of T-cell memory formation after mild COVID-19. Study at large: TCR clusters were mostly confined to one donor each. Study-wide results and caveats: Prior to infection, memory already included some responding clones, suggesting cross-reactive memory joined.

TCRdb recomputed calls from the 5' RACE reads with MiXCR, one row per CDR3 protein. Of around 310,000 distinct CDR3 sequences listed, 13% to 15% are singletons. Sequenced material: PBMCs or a T cell subset sorted from them (not recorded which). The V call is TRBV19, the J call TRBJ1-5, with D hard to call. The clonotype originates from a young man who had mild COVID-19 (a few samples of this study predate the infection). Cell type and time point are not known. In DNA form, the CDR3 reads TGTGCCAGTACCTTCAAAGGGTCAAGGCGTAGCAATCAGCCCCAGCATTTT. Its translation is CASTFKGSRRSNQPQHF.